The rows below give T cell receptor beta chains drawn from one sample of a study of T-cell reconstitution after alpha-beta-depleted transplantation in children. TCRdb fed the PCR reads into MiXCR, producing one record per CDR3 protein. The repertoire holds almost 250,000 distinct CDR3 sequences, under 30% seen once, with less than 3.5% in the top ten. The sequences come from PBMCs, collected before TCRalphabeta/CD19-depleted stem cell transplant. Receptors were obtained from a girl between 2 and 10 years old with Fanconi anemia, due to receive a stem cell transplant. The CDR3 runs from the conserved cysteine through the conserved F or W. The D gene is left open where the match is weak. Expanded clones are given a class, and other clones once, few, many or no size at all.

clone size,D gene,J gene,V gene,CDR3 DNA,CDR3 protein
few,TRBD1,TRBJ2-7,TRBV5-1,TGCGCCAGCACCTCAGCGACAGGGACGCACGAGCAGTACTTC,CASTSATGTHEQYF
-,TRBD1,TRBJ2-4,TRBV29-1,TGCAGCGTTGACTACGGACAGGGGGGCACGCTAGCCAAAAACATTCAGTACTTC,CSVDYGQGGTLAKNIQYF
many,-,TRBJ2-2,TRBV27,TGTGCCAGCTGCTACTACATTAACACCGGGGAGCTGTTTTTT,CASCYYINTGELFF
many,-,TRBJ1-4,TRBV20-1,TGCAGTGCTAGCCGCGGGGGGGACGGGAAGAAACTGTTTTTT,CSASRGGDGKKLFF
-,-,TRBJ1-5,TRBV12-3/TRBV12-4,TGTGCCAGCACCCCAGGTCAGGATCAGCCCCAGCATTTT,CASTPGQDQPQHF
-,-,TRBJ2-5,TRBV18,TGTGCCAGCTCACCTTCTTCCGGTCCCACAGGGCCAGAGACCCAGTACTTC,CASSPSSGPTGPETQYF
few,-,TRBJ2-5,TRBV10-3,TGTGCCATCAGTGAAGGATGGGGGACACAACAAGAGACCCAGTACTTC,CAISEGWGTQQETQYF
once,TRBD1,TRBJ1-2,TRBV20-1,TGCAGTGGGGGGAAGAGACAGGGAGACTTGGCAAACTATGGCTACACCTTC,CSGGKRQGDLANYGYTF
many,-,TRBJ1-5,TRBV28,TGTGCCAGCAAAAGTAGCAATCAGCCCCAGCATTTT,CASKSSNQPQHF
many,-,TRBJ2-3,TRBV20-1,TGCAGTGCTGCCAGGGACACAGATACGCAGTATTTT,CSAARDTDTQYF
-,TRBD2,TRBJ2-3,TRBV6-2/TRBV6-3,TGTGCCAGCAGTTATCAACAGGCGGGAGCAGATACGCAGTATTTT,CASSYQQAGADTQYF
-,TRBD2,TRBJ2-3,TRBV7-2,TGTGCCAGCAGCTTAGCCGGACTAGCGGGGGGGAGATTGGCAGATACGCAGTATTTT,CASSLAGLAGGRLADTQYF
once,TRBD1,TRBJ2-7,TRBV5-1,TGCGCCAGCAGCTTGCGTCCGGACAGGGGCCGGGAGCAGTACTTC,CASSLRPDRGREQYF
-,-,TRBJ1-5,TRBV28,TGTGCCAGCAGTTTTTCCCTCAGGCAGAATGCCTTGGCGCAGCCCCAGCATTTT,CASSFSLRQNALAQPQHF
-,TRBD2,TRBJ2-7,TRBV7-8,TGTGCCAGCAACCCTAGCGGGGCCCGGGGAGAGCAGTACTTC,CASNPSGARGEQYF
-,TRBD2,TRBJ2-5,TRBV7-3,TGTGCCAGCAGCCGAGGACTAGCGGGAGAGAAACAGACCCAGTACTTC,CASSRGLAGEKQTQYF
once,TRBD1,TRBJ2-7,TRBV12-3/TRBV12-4,TGTGCCAGCAGTTTCGGCCCGGACAGGAGCTCCTACGAGCAGTACTTC,CASSFGPDRSSYEQYF
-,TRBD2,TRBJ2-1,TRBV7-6,TGTGCCAGCAGCCCCCTCGTGTTGGGGGAGGGTGGGGCCTACAATGAGCAGTTCTTC,CASSPLVLGEGGAYNEQFF
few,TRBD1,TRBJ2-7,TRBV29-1,TGCAGCGCGCATACCGGGACAGGGCCCTACGAGCAGTACTTC,CSAHTGTGPYEQYF
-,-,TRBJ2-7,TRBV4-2,TGTGCCAGCAGCCGCCGCGGGCGGGAATCCTCCTACGAGCAGTACTTC,CASSRRGRESSYEQYF
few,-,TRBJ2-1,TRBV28,TGTGCCAGCAGTTTGAGGGGGGGACTGACAGTCTTTCTTTACAATGAGCAGTTCTTC,CASSLRGGLTVFLYNEQFF
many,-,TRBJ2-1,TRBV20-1,TGCAGTGCTAGCCTGGGTCTAGTCATCGATTCCTACAATGAGCAGTTCTTC,CSASLGLVIDSYNEQFF
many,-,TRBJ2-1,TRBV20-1,TGCAGTGCTATTTCCTCCCCGGGGTACAATGAGCAGTTCTTC,CSAISSPGYNEQFF
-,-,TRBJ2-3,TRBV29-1,TGCAGCGTTGAGACAGGAGAGGCAGATACGCAGTATTTT,CSVETGEADTQYF
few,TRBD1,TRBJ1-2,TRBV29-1,TGCAGCGTTGAAGGTTACGGACAGGGCGTCTATGGCTACACCTTC,CSVEGYGQGVYGYTF
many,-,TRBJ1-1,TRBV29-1,TGCAGCGTGACCCCCTCTCGCGCATTGAGCGGGAACACTGAAGCTTTCTTT,CSVTPSRALSGNTEAFF
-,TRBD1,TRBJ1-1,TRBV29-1,TGCAGCGTCGCAACAGGGGGCACTGAAGCTTTCTTT,CSVATGGTEAFF
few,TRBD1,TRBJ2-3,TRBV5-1,TGCGCCAGCAGCCCCGTTTGGACAGGGAGCACAGATACGCAGTATTTT,CASSPVWTGSTDTQYF
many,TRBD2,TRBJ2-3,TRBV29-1,TGCAGCGTCGCGGGGGGTACTAGCACAGATACGCAGTATTTT,CSVAGGTSTDTQYF
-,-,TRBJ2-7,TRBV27,TGTGCCAGCAGTTTATACGGGAGTGGCTACGAGCAGTACTTC,CASSLYGSGYEQYF
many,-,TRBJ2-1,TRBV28,TGTGCCAGCATCCCCCGGGGGTACTACAATGAGCAGTTCTTC,CASIPRGYYNEQFF
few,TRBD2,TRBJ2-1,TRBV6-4,TGTGCCAGCAGTGACGGCGGGGGGGCCTACAATGAGCAGTTCTTC,CASSDGGGAYNEQFF
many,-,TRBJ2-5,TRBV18,TGTGCCAGCTCAGCAGGGGCGGGAGAGACCCAGTACTTC,CASSAGAGETQYF
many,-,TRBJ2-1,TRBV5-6,TGTGCCAGCAGCCCCGGGTTGGACTTCGGTTCTTGGAATGAGCAGTTCTTC,CASSPGLDFGSWNEQFF
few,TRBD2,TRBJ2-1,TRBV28,TGTGCCAGCAACAACCCGGGGGGCTCCTACAATGAGCAGTTCTTC,CASNNPGGSYNEQFF
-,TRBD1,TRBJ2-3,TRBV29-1,TGCAGCGTTGAAAGGGACAGAACGACAGATACGCAGTATTTT,CSVERDRTTDTQYF
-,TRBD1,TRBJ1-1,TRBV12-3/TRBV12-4,TGTGCCAGCAGTTCGACAGGGGGGGTAAGCACTGAAGCTTTCTTT,CASSSTGGVSTEAFF
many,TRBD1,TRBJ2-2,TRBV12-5,TGTGCTAGTGGCCTGACAGGGACCGGGGAGCTGTTTTTT,CASGLTGTGELFF
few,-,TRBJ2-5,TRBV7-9,TGTGCCAGCAGCTTAATGCAGGCTCAAGAGACCCAGTACTTC,CASSLMQAQETQYF
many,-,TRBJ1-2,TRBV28,TGTGCCAGCAGCGATGTGGGGGGCTACACCTTC,CASSDVGGYTF
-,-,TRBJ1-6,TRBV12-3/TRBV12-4,TGTGCCAGCAGCCCGGGGACTTTAAATTCACCCCTCCACTTT,CASSPGTLNSPLHF
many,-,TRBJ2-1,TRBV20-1,TGCAGTGCTAGAGGACTGCACAATGAGCAGTTCTTC,CSARGLHNEQFF
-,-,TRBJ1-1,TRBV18,TGTGCCAGCTCACCACCAGGTCGGGTAATGAACACTGAAGCTTTCTTT,CASSPPGRVMNTEAFF
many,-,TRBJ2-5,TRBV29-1,TGCAGCGTCATGGACTTCCAAGAGACCCAGTACTTC,CSVMDFQETQYF
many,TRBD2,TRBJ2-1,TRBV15,TGTGCCACCAGCAGAGATCTGGCGGGGGGTCCACAGTTCTTC,CATSRDLAGGPQFF
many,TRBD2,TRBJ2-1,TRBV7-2,TGTGCCAGCATCCCGGGACTAGCTTACAATGAGCAGTTCTTC,CASIPGLAYNEQFF
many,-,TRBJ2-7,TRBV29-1,TGCAGCGTTGACCGCCGTGGCGAGCAGTACTTC,CSVDRRGEQYF
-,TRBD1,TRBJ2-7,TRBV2,TGTGCCAGCAGCCCCTGGACAGGGGGCCTGAACGAGCAGTACTTC,CASSPWTGGLNEQYF
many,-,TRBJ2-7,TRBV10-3,TGTGCCATCAGTGAGTCGACCGGACAGAGCTACGAGCAGTACTTC,CAISESTGQSYEQYF
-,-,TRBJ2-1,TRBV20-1,TGCAGTGCTACCCTCCCTGGCGGGCCCTACGATGAACAGTTCTTC,CSATLPGGPYDEQFF
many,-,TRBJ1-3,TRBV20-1,TGCAGTGCTAGGGGGACACGTGGAAACACCATATATTTT,CSARGTRGNTIYF
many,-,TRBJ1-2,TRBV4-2,TGTGCCAGCAGCCAAGAAGCCAGCTATGGCTACACCTTC,CASSQEASYGYTF
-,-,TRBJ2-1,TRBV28,TGTGCCAGCAGCGCAAGGAGAGTGGACAATGAGCAGTTCTTC,CASSARRVDNEQFF
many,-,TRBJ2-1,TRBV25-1,TGTGCCAGCAGAGTTGAGGGGGGGCAGTTCTTC,CASRVEGGQFF
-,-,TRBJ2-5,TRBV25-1,TGTGCCAGCAGTGAATATATACCAGAGACCCAGTACTTC,CASSEYIPETQYF
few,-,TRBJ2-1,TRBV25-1,TGTGCCAGCAGTGACTCGGCGCTCCACAATGAGCAGTTCTTC,CASSDSALHNEQFF
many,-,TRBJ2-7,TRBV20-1,TGCAGTTCGAACGTTTTCGGGGCGGGGCTCTCCTACGAGCAGTACTTC,CSSNVFGAGLSYEQYF
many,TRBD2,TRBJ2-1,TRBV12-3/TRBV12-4,TGTGCCAGCAGCCCCTTACTAGCGACCTACAATGAGCAGTTCTTC,CASSPLLATYNEQFF
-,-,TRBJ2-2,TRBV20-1,TGCAGTGCTAGAGCGGGAGCGTACACCGGGGAGCTGTTTTTT,CSARAGAYTGELFF
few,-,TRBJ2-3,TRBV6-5,TGTGCCAGCAGTTACCAGGCAGGTATGGCGGATACGCAGTATTTT,CASSYQAGMADTQYF